This T cell receptor beta chain stems from a study of T cells in Graves' hyperthyroidism and ophthalmopathy. V shed 4 bases and J shed 8 bases, with 17 bases lying between them. Per germline, CDR1 LGHNA and CDR2 YNFKEQ. This CDR3 region has 14 residues. RNA transcripts yielded amplified TCR beta CDR3 regions. The TCR CDR3 first-round RT-PCR relied on the HTBI primer set. TCRdb used MiXCR to reprocess the multiplex PCR reads, holding one entry per CDR3 protein. Counted here are around 280,000 distinct CDR3 sequences, approximately 12% occurring once; the ten biggest clones make up 6% to 8%. This sequence was found in a woman aged 25 to 45 with Graves' hyperthyroidism that later progressed to Graves' ophthalmopathy. The source material was blood. The chain uses TRBV4-2 and TRBJ1-1, with D tentatively TRBD1 (5 bases). CDR3 loop: CASSPPGRSWEAFF. CDR3 nucleotide sequence: TGTGCCAGCAGCCCCCCGGGACGATCGTGGGAAGCTTTCTTT.